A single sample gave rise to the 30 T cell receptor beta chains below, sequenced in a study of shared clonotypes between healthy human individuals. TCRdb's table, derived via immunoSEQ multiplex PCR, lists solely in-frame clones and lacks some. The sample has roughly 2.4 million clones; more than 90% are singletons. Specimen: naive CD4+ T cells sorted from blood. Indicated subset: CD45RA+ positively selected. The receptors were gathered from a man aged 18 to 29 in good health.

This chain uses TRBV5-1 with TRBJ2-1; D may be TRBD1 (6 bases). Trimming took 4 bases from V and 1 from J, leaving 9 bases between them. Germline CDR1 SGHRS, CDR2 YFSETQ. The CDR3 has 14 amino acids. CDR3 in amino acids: CASSRDTSYNEQFF. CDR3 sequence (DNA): TGCGCCAGCAGCCGGGACACGTCCTACAATGAGCAGTTCTTC.

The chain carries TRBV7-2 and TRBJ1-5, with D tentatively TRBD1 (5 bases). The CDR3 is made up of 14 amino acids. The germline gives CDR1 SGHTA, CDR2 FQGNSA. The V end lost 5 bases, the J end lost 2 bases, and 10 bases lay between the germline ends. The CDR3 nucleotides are TGTGCCAGCAGCCGGGAAGGGGGCAATCAGCCCCAGCATTTT. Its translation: CASSREGGNQPQHF. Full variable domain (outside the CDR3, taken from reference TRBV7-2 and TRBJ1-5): GAGVSQSPSNKVTEKGKDVELRCDPISGHTALYWYRQSLGQGLEFLIYFQGNSAPDKSGLPSDRFSAERTGGSVSTLTIQRTQQEDSAVYLCASSREGGNQPQHFGDGTRLSIL.

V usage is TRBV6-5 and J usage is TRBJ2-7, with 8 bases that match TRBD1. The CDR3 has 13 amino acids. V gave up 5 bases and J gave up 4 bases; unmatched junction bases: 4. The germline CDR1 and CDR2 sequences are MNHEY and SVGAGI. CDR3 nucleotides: TGTGCCAGCAGTCGACAGGGGATGTACGAGCAGTACTTC. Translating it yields CASSRQGMYEQYF.

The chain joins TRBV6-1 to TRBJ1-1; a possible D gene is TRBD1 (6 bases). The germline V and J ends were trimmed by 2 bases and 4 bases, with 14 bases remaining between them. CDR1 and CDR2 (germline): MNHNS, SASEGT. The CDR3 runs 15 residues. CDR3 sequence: CASSERGVASTEAFF. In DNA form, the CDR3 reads TGTGCCAGCAGTGAAAGGGGGGTAGCCAGCACTGAAGCTTTCTTT.

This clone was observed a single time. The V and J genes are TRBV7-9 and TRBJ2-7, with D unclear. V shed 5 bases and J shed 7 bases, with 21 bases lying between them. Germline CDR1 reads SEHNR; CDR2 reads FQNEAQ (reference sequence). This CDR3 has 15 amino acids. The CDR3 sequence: CASSPQRTPEREQYF. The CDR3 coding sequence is TGTGCCAGCAGCCCTCAGAGGACCCCTGAAAGAGAGCAGTACTTC.

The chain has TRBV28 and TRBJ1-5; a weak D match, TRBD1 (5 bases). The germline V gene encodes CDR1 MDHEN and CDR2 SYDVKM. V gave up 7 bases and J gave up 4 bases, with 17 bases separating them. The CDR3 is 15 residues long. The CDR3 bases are TGTGCCAGCACCCCGGGACTAGCCCATAATCAGCCCCAGCATTTT. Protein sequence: CASTPGLAHNQPQHF.

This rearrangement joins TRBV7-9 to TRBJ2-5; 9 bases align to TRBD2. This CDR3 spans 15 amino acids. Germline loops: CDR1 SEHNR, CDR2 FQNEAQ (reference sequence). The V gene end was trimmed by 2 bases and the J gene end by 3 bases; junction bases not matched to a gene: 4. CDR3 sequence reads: CASSLRRLAEETQYF. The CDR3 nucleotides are TGTGCCAGCAGCTTAAGAAGACTAGCGGAAGAGACCCAGTACTTC.

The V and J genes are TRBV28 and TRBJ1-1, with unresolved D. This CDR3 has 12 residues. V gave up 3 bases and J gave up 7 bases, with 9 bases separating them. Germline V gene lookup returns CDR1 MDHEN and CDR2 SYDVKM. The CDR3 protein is CASSLVGLEAFF. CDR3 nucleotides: TGTGCCAGCAGTTTGGTAGGGCTTGAAGCTTTCTTT.

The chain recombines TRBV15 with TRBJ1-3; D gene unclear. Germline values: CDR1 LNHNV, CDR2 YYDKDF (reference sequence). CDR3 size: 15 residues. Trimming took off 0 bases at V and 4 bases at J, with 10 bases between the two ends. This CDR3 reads CATSRDLASGNTIYF. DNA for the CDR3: TGTGCCACCAGCAGAGATCTGGCCTCCGGAAACACCATATATTTT.

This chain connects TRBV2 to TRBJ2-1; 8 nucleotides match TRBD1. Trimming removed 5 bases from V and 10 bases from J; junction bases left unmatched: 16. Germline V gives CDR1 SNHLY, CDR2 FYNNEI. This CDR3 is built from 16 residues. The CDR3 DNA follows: TGTGCCAGCAGTCACGGCGGGACAGGAGTTCTAAGGGAGCAGTTCTTC. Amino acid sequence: CASSHGGTGVLREQFF.

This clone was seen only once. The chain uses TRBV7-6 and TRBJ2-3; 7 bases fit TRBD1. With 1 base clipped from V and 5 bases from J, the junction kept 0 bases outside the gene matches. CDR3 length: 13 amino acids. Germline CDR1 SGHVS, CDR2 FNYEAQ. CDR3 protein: CASSLGTGDTQYF. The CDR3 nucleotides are TGTGCCAGCAGCTTAGGGACAGGAGATACGCAGTATTTT.

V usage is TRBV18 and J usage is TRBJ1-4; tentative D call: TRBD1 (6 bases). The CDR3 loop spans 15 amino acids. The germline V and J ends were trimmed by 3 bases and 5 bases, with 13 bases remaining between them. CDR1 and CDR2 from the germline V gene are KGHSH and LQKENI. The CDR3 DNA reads TGTGCCAGCTCACCGGAAACAGGGATCAATGAAAAACTGTTTTTT. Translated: CASSPETGINEKLFF.

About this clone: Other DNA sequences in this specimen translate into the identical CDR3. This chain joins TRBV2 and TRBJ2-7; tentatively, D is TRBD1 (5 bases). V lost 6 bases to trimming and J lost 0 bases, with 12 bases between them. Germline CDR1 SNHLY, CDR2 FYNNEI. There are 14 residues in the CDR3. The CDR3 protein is CASSTQGSSYEQYF. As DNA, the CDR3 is TGTGCCAGCAGCACCCAGGGAAGCTCCTACGAGCAGTACTTC. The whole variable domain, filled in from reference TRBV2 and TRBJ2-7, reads EPEVTQTPSHQVTQMGQEVILRCVPISNHLYFYWYRQILGQKVEFLVSFYNNEISEKSEIFDDQFSVERPDGSNFTLKIRSTKLEDSAMYFCASSTQGSSYEQYFGPGTRLTVT.

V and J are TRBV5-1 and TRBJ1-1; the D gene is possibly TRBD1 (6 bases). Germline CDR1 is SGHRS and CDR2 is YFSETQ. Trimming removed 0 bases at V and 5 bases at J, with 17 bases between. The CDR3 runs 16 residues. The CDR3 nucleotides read TGCGCCAGCAGCTTGGTGGGGGGGCCCGCCCAAACTGAAGCTTTCTTT. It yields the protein CASSLVGGPAQTEAFF.

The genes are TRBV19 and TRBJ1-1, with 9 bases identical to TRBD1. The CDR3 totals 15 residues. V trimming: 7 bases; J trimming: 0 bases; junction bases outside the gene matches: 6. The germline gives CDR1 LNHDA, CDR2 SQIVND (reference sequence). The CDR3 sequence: CASTEQGALNTEAFF. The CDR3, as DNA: TGTGCCAGTACGGAACAGGGGGCTTTGAACACTGAAGCTTTCTTT.

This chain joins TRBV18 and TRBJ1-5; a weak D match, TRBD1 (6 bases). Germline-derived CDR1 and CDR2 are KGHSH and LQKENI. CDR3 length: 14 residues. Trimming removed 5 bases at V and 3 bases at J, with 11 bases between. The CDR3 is CASSADSSNQPQHF. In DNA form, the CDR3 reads TGTGCCAGCTCAGCGGACAGTTCCAATCAGCCCCAGCATTTT.

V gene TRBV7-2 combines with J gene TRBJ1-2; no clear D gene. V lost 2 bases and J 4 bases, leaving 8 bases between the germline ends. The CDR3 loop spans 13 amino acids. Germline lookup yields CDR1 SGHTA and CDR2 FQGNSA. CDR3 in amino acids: CASSLNQRYGYTF. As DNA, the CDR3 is TGTGCCAGCAGCTTAAATCAGCGCTATGGCTACACCTTC.

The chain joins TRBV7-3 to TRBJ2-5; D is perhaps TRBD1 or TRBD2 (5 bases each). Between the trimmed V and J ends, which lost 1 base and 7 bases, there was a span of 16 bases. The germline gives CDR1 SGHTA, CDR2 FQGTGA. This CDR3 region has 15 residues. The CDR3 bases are TGTGCCAGCAGCTTAAAGGGAGCCAATGGGGGGACCCAGTACTTC. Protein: CASSLKGANGGTQYF.

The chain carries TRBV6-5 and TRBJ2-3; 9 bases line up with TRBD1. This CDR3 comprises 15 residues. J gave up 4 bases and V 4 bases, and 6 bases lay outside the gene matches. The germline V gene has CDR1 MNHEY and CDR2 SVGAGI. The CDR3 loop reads CASSSGQGYSDTQYF. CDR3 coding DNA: TGTGCCAGCAGTTCGGGACAGGGATATTCAGATACGCAGTATTTT.

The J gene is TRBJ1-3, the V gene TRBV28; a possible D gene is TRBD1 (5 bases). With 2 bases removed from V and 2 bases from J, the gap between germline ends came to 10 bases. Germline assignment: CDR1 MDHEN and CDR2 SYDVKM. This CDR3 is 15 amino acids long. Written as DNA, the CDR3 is TGTGCCAGCAGTTTAATTCCGGGGGCTGGAAACACCATATATTTT. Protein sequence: CASSLIPGAGNTIYF.

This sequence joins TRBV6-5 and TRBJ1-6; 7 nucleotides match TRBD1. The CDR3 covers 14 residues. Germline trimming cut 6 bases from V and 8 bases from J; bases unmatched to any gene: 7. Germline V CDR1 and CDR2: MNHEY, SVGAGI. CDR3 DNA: TGTGCCAGCAGCCTACAGGGGTCGGATTCACCCCTCCACTTT. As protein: CASSLQGSDSPLHF.

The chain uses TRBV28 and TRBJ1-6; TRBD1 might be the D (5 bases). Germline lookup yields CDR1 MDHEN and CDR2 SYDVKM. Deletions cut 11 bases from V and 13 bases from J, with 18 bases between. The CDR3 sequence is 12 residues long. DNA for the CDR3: TGTGCCCACAACGATGGGGGGAGGCCCCTCCACTTT. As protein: CAHNDGGRPLHF.

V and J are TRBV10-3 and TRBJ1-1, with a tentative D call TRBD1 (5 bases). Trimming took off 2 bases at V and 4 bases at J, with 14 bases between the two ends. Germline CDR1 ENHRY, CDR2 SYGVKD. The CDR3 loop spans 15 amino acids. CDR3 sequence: CAISEDAGLGTEAFF. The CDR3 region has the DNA TGTGCCATCAGTGAGGATGCAGGGCTTGGCACTGAAGCTTTCTTT.

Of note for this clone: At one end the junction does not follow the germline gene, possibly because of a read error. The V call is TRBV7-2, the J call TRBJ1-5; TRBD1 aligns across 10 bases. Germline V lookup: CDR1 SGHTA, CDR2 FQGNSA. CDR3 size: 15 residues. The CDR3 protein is CASSVAGTGAGEQHF. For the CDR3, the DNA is TGTGCCAGCAGCGTAGCCGGGACAGGGGCCGGGGAACAGCATTTT.

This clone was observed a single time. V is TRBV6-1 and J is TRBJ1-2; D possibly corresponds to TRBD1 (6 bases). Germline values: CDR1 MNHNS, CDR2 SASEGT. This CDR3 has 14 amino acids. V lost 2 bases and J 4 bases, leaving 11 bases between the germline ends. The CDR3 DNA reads TGTGCCAGCAGTGAACACGGGACACCCTATGGCTACACCTTC. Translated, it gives CASSEHGTPYGYTF.

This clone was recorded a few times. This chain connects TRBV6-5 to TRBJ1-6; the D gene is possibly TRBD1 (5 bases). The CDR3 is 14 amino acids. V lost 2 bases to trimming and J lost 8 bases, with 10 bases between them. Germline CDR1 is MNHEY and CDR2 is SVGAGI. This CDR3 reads CASSYGRGDSPLHF. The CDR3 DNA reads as TGTGCCAGCAGTTACGGTAGAGGGGATTCACCCCTCCACTTT.

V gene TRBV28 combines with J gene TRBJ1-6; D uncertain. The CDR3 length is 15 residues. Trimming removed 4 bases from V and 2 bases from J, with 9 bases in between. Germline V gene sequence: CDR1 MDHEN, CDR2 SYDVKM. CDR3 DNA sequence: TGTGCCAGCAGTTCCGATAGAACCTATAATTCACCCCTCCACTTT. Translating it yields CASSSDRTYNSPLHF.

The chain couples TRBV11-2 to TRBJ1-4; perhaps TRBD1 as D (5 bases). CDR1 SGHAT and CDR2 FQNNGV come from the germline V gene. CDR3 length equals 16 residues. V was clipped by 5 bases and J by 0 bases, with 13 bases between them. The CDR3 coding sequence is TGTGCCAGCAGCCGATCAATACAGGCAACTAATGAAAAACTGTTTTTT. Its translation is CASSRSIQATNEKLFF.

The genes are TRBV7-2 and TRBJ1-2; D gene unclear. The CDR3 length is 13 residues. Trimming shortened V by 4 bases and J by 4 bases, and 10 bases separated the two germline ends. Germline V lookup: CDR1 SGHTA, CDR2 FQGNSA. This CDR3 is CASSSGPTYGYTF. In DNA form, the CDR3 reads TGTGCCAGCAGCTCAGGCCCCACCTATGGCTACACCTTC.

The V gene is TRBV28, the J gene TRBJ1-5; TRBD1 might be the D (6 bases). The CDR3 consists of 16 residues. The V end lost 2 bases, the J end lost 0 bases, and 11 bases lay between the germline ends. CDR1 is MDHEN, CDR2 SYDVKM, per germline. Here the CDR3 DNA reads TGTGCCAGCAGTTTAACAGGGTTATATAGCAATCAGCCCCAGCATTTT. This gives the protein CASSLTGLYSNQPQHF.